The 24 T cell receptor beta chains presented below share a single source sample, sequenced in a study of CD8 T cells in Susac syndrome. The authors reverse transcribed roughly 0.5 to 1 ug RNA with random hexamers. In TCRdb, the immunoSEQ multiplex PCR reads were re-called with MiXCR into one record per CDR3 protein. This sample yields 100,000 to 150,000 distinct CDR3 sequences, of which around 80% are seen a single time; roughly 0.48% belongs to the top ten. What was sequenced was CD8+ T cells from PBMCs. Receptor source: a human donor with multiple sclerosis.

Comment on this clonotype: At one end the junction does not follow the germline gene, possibly because of a read error. The gene calls are TRBV7-9 and TRBJ1-1; D is unresolved. This CDR3 spans 14 amino acids. Germline-derived CDR1 and CDR2 are SEHNR and FQNEAQ (reference sequence). CDR3 nucleotide sequence: TGTGCCAGCAGCTTAGTTTCGGTCCACGCTGAAGTTTTCTTT. Its translation is CASSLVSVHAEVFF.

The chain has TRBV12-3 or TRBV12-4 and TRBJ2-1; tentative D call: TRBD2 (6 bases). V lost 7 bases to trimming and J lost 0 bases, with 16 bases between them. The CDR3 contains 16 residues. The CDR3 region has the DNA TGTGCCAGCACGGGGGATCTGGCGGGCTCCTACAATGAGCAGTTCTTC. Protein sequence: CASTGDLAGSYNEQFF.

The CDR3 nucleotides read TGTGCCAGTAGTCCGGGACAGGGGTATCTCGGGACCCAGTACTTC. Protein product: CASSPGQGYLGTQYF. The V and J genes are TRBV19 and TRBJ2-5, with TRBD1 matching over 10 bases. Losses at the gene ends were 5 bases for V and 7 bases for J; bases not matched to a gene: 10. CDR3 length: 15 residues. CDR1 LNHDA and CDR2 SQIVND come from the germline V gene (reference sequence). Complete variable domain (other parts from reference TRBV19 and TRBJ2-5): DGGITQSPKYLFRKEGQNVTLSCEQNLNHDAMYWYRQDPGQGLRLIYYSQIVNDFQKGDIAEGYSVSREKKESFPLTVTSAQKNPTAFYLCASSPGQGYLGTQYFGPGTRLLVL.

The V gene is TRBV12-3 or TRBV12-4, the J gene TRBJ1-2; 7 nucleotides line up with TRBD1. The V and J ends lost 4 bases and 4 bases, in that order; junction bases with no gene match: 6. This CDR3 contains 14 residues. CDR3 bases: TGTGCCAGCAGTTCATCGGGACAGTTCTATGGCTACACCTTC. Its protein product is CASSSSGQFYGYTF.

The chain couples TRBV19 to TRBJ1-5; TRBD1 is a possible D gene (6 bases). Trimming pared 5 bases from V and 4 bases from J, leaving 12 bases between. This CDR3 spans 14 amino acids. CDR1 LNHDA and CDR2 SQIVND come from the germline V gene (reference sequence). The CDR3 DNA reads TGTGCCAGTAGTGTCCGGGACACTAATCAGCCCCAGCATTTT. Translated: CASSVRDTNQPQHF. Combining the CDR3 with reference TRBV19 and TRBJ1-5 gives the whole variable domain DGGITQSPKYLFRKEGQNVTLSCEQNLNHDAMYWYRQDPGQGLRLIYYSQIVNDFQKGDIAEGYSVSREKKESFPLTVTSAQKNPTAFYLCASSVRDTNQPQHFGDGTRLSIL.

V usage is TRBV4-3 and J usage is TRBJ1-1; D ambiguous. The CDR3 runs to 14 residues. The V gene's germline CDR1 is LGHNA and CDR2 YSLEER. V lost 2 bases to trimming and J lost 5 bases, with 12 bases between them. The CDR3 nucleotides read TGCGCCAGCAGCCAAAGTCTACGCCGAACTGAAGCTTTCTTT. This gives the protein CASSQSLRRTEAFF.

CDR3: CASSHGRRRTQYF. CDR3 nucleotide sequence: TGTGCCAGCAGTCATGGACGGAGGAGGACCCAGTACTTC. The genes are TRBV6-1 and TRBJ2-5, with D perhaps matching TRBD2 (5 bases). This CDR3 spans 13 amino acids. Trimming stripped 5 bases from V and 7 bases from J, with 14 bases between. Germline V CDR1 and CDR2: MNHNS, SASEGT.

A note on this clonotype: With a much larger clone just one base away, this may be a read error. The genes are TRBV5-5 and TRBJ2-3; 13 positions match TRBD2. Germline V gene lookup returns CDR1 SGHKS and CDR2 YYEKEE (reference sequence). The CDR3 is 16 amino acids. The chain's CDR3 is CARSLELAGGRDTQYF. CDR3 nucleotide sequence: TGTGCCCGCAGCTTAGAACTAGCGGGGGGGCGGGATACGCAGTATTTT.

V is TRBV6-1 and J is TRBJ2-7; D not certain. CDR1 and CDR2 from the germline V gene are MNHNS and SASEGT. This CDR3 contains 13 residues. V was pared by 0 bases and J by 5 bases, with 8 bases between. CDR3 coding DNA: TGTGCCAGCAGTGAAGCGTTCGGGCACGAGCAGTACTTC. This codes for CASSEAFGHEQYF.

This clonotype was observed once. V and J are TRBV12-3 or TRBV12-4 and TRBJ2-2, with TRBD2 matching 7 bases. V trimming: 3 bases; J trimming: 3 bases; junction bases outside the gene matches: 1. The CDR3 runs to 14 residues. DNA of the CDR3: TGTGCCAGCAGTTTGCGGGGGTACACCGGGGAGCTGTTTTTT. Its protein product is CASSLRGYTGELFF.

The V gene is TRBV5-1, the J gene TRBJ1-6; unclear D gene. This CDR3 contains 13 residues. V was pared by 5 bases and J by 8 bases, with 11 bases between. CDR1 SGHRS and CDR2 YFSETQ come from the germline V gene. CDR3 protein: CASRDMSDSPLHF. Here the CDR3 DNA reads TGCGCCAGCAGGGATATGTCGGATTCACCCCTCCACTTT.

This clonotype came up once. The genes are TRBV6-2 or TRBV6-3 and TRBJ2-3, with 7 bases fitting TRBD1. The CDR3 contains 15 residues. The junction had 4 bases not matched to a gene; V was cut back by 4 bases and J by 0 bases. Germline loops: CDR1 MNHEY, CDR2 SVGEGT. CDR3 sequence: CASSWTGSSTDTQYF. The CDR3 bases are TGTGCCAGCAGTTGGACAGGTTCTAGCACAGATACGCAGTATTTT.

The count of this clonotype is one. The V and J genes are TRBV28 and TRBJ1-5; TRBD1 is a possible D gene (6 bases). Germline V gives CDR1 MDHEN, CDR2 SYDVKM. The V gene lost 6 bases and the J gene lost 3 bases, with 12 bases spanning the gap. The CDR3 totals 14 residues. The CDR3 coding sequence is TGTGCCAGCAGCGGAGCAGGGGCCAATCAGCCCCAGCATTTT. It yields the protein CASSGAGANQPQHF.

The chain carries TRBV20-1 and TRBJ2-2; D remains unclear. This CDR3 region has 15 residues. Germline-derived CDR1 and CDR2 are DFQATT and SNEGSKA (reference sequence). V was trimmed by 0 bases and J by 1 base, leaving 9 bases between them. The CDR3, as DNA: TGCAGTGCTAGAGATTTTAGAGGGAACACCGGGGAGCTGTTTTTT. The encoded protein is CSARDFRGNTGELFF.

The genes are TRBV7-9 and TRBJ2-2; TRBD2 is a possible D gene (5 bases). Germline V gives CDR1 SEHNR, CDR2 FQNEAQ (reference sequence). V was pared by 2 bases and J by 5 bases, with 6 bases between. The CDR3 length is 13 residues. CDR3 loop: CASSLTGTGELFF. In DNA, the CDR3 is TGTGCCAGCAGCTTAACGGGGACCGGGGAGCTGTTTTTT.

This clonotype was counted a few times. V gene TRBV7-2 combines with J gene TRBJ1-1, with TRBD1 identical over 7 bases. Germline loops: CDR1 SGHTA, CDR2 FQGNSA. The CDR3 is 14 amino acids. V shed 2 bases and J 8 bases; nucleotides not matched to a gene: 8. For the CDR3, the DNA is TGTGCCAGCAGCTTATTATCAGGGGGGCGCGAAGCTTTCTTT. This gives the protein CASSLLSGGREAFF.

The table lists this clonotype with a count of one. V and J are TRBV12-3 or TRBV12-4 and TRBJ2-1; weak D call: TRBD2 (5 bases). V was cut by 7 bases and J by 3 bases, with 16 bases left in between. CDR3 length: 15 amino acids. The CDR3 sequence: CASIEEQRIYNEQFF. DNA of the CDR3: TGTGCCAGCATCGAGGAGCAGCGGATCTACAATGAGCAGTTCTTC.

This clonotype was observed a single time. The rearrangement links TRBV20-1 to TRBJ1-2; the D gene is possibly TRBD1 (5 bases). This CDR3 comprises 12 residues. Germline lookup yields CDR1 DFQATT and CDR2 SNEGSKA (reference sequence). Between the trimmed V and J ends, which lost 1 base and 8 bases, there was a span of 11 bases. CDR3 DNA: TGCAGTGCTAGAGTATCGGGGGAGGGCTACACCTTC. It specifies CSARVSGEGYTF.

The chain employs TRBV7-9 and TRBJ2-3, with D perhaps assigned TRBD1 or TRBD2 (5 bases each). CDR3 length: 15 residues. Germline V gene data show CDR1 as SEHNR and CDR2 as FQNEAQ (reference sequence). The V gene lost 5 bases and the J gene lost 0 bases, with 12 bases spanning the gap. CDR3 coding DNA: TGTGCCAGCAGCCATCCGGGACCGAGCACAGATACGCAGTATTTT. Translation: CASSHPGPSTDTQYF.

This clonotype occurred a few times. The chain has TRBV4-2 and TRBJ2-1, with D possibly matching TRBD2 (5 bases). The CDR3 consists of 13 residues. Germline-derived CDR1 and CDR2 are LGHNA and YNFKEQ. The V end was cut by 1 base, the J end by 6 bases, with 7 bases between. This CDR3 reads CASSQGGGNEQFF. In DNA, the CDR3 is TGTGCCAGCAGCCAAGGCGGAGGCAATGAGCAGTTCTTC.

The rearrangement links TRBV14 to TRBJ1-2, with D perhaps matching TRBD1 (6 bases). CDR1 and CDR2 from the germline V gene are SGHDN and FVKESK. V was clipped by 0 bases and J by 6 bases, with 11 bases between them. The CDR3 covers 14 residues. As DNA, the CDR3 is TGTGCCAGCAGCCAAGACAGGGGAGGTCATGGCTACACCTTC. Translating gives CASSQDRGGHGYTF.

The J gene is TRBJ2-7, the V gene TRBV4-1; the D gene is possibly TRBD1 (5 bases). Germline CDR1 is MGHRA and CDR2 is YSYEKL. The length of the CDR3 is 15 residues. Trimming removed 1 base from V and 5 bases from J, with 15 bases in between. CDR3 nucleotide sequence: TGCGCCAGCAGCCAAGTGGCTCCCCCGACAGACGAGCAGTACTTC. It is translated as CASSQVAPPTDEQYF.

The chain recombines TRBV19 with TRBJ2-1, with D tentatively TRBD1 or TRBD2 (5 bases each). Germline V gives CDR1 LNHDA, CDR2 SQIVND (reference sequence). This CDR3 comprises 16 residues. V was cut by 3 bases and J by 2 bases, with 14 bases left in between. CDR3: CASSISGGNPYNEQFF. The CDR3 DNA sequence: TGTGCCAGTAGTATCAGTGGGGGAAACCCCTACAATGAGCAGTTCTTC.

V usage is TRBV4-2 and J usage is TRBJ2-1; D unresolved. In germline, CDR1 is LGHNA, CDR2 YNFKEQ. V lost 4 bases to trimming and J lost 4 bases, with 11 bases between them. The length of the CDR3 is 14 residues. CDR3 protein: CASSRYDLYNEQFF. The CDR3 DNA reads as TGTGCCAGCAGCCGATACGACTTGTACAATGAGCAGTTCTTC.